Listed here are 16 T cell receptor beta chains from one sample, sequenced in a study of OX40 agonist ivuxolimab in advanced cancers. Assay: immunoSEQ multiplex PCR; the TCRdb copy retains only in-frame clones and omits some. The sample includes about 64,000 clones, about 87% of them seen just once. The sample was CD4+ or CD8+ T cells sorted from blood, taken in a trial of the OX40 agonist ivuxolimab. The receptors stem from an adult with an advanced solid tumor such as melanoma, head and neck, liver or kidney cancer.

The sample holds one count of this clone. The rearrangement links TRBV7-3 to TRBJ2-1; TRBD2 matches 10 bases. In germline, CDR1 is SGHTA, CDR2 FQGTGA. This CDR3 has 13 amino acids. Unmatched junction bases numbered 2, after V lost 2 bases and J lost 10 bases. CDR3: CASSLSLAGEQFF. In DNA form, the CDR3 reads TGTGCCAGCAGCTTATCACTAGCGGGAGAGCAGTTCTTC.

This clone occurred a few times. CDR3 sequence reads: CASSSITGTTQETQYF. CDR3 nucleotides: TGCGCCAGCAGCTCGATCACCGGGACTACCCAAGAGACCCAGTACTTC. The chain links TRBV5-1 to TRBJ2-5, with 7 bases fitting TRBD2. This CDR3 region has 16 residues. The J segment lost 1 base and the V segment lost 3 bases, leaving 9 bases of the junction unmatched. Germline CDR1 SGHRS, CDR2 YFSETQ.

This clone was seen only a few times. V and J are TRBV5-5 and TRBJ1-4; tentatively, D is TRBD1 (5 bases). This CDR3 is built from 17 residues. Trimming took off 0 bases at V and 7 bases at J, with 19 bases between the two ends. Looked up from germline, CDR1 is SGHKS and CDR2 is YYEKEE (reference sequence). CDR3 in DNA: TGTGCCAGCAGCTTGGTCCCGGGACGTCAAGCTAGTGAAAAACTGTTTTTT. Amino acid sequence: CASSLVPGRQASEKLFF. The full variable domain, in which reference TRBV5-5 and TRBJ1-4 provide the parts outside the CDR3, is DAGVTQSPTHLIKTRGQQVTLRCSPISGHKSVSWYQQVLGQGPQFIFQYYEKEERGRGNFPDRFSARQFPNYSSELNVNALLLGDSALYLCASSLVPGRQASEKLFFGSGTQLSVL.

This clone has only one observation. The chain has TRBV18 and TRBJ2-5; D may match TRBD1 or TRBD2 (5 bases each). The CDR3 extends over 14 amino acids. Germline assignment: CDR1 KGHSH and CDR2 LQKENI. Trimming cost V 3 bases and J 3 bases, with 11 bases left between them. The CDR3 protein is CASSPGTTKETQYF. The CDR3 DNA reads TGTGCCAGCTCACCGGGGACCACCAAAGAGACCCAGTACTTC.

This chain links TRBV4-1 with TRBJ1-2, with D perhaps TRBD1 (5 bases). The CDR3 has 16 residues. Trimming took off 1 base at V and 3 bases at J, with 15 bases between the two ends. The V gene's germline CDR1 is MGHRA and CDR2 YSYEKL. The CDR3 loop reads CASSQVLGREHYGYTF. The CDR3 DNA follows: TGCGCCAGCAGCCAAGTTCTCGGCAGGGAGCACTATGGCTACACCTTC.

The rearrangement uses TRBV6-1 and TRBJ2-1; the match to TRBD1 covers 9 bases. Trimming at V came to 4 bases and at J to 5 bases, leaving 15 bases not matched to a gene. CDR1 and CDR2 from the germline V gene are MNHNS and SASEGT. The CDR3 runs 18 residues. The CDR3 sequence is CASSGGQGTGERNNEQFF. CDR3 nucleotides: TGTGCCAGCAGTGGGGGACAGGGCACGGGAGAAAGAAACAATGAGCAGTTCTTC.

This clone showed up just a few times. The chain uses TRBV6-1 and TRBJ2-1; tentative D call: TRBD2 (6 bases). Germline V lookup: CDR1 MNHNS, CDR2 SASEGT. CDR3 length equals 14 residues. Trimming removed 5 bases at V and 6 bases at J, with 14 bases between. CDR3 amino acids: CASSTRDWGNEQFF. CDR3 coding DNA: TGTGCCAGCAGTACCCGGGACTGGGGCAATGAGCAGTTCTTC.

The genes are TRBV14 and TRBJ2-2, with unresolved D. Between the trimmed V and J ends, which lost 3 bases and 6 bases, there was a span of 11 bases. The germline V gene encodes CDR1 SGHDN and CDR2 FVKESK. The CDR3 consists of 14 residues. The CDR3 sequence is CASSQSRSPGELFF. The CDR3 nucleotides read TGTGCCAGCAGCCAGAGCCGGTCACCCGGGGAGCTGTTTTTT.

The rearrangement links TRBV10-3 to TRBJ1-4, with D maybe TRBD1 (6 bases). V gave up 0 bases and J gave up 6 bases, with 11 bases separating them. Looked up from germline, CDR1 is ENHRY and CDR2 is SYGVKD. The CDR3 contains 15 residues. CDR3 in DNA: TGTGCCATCAGTGAGTCGAGAGGGGGGTATGAAAAACTGTTTTTT. Protein: CAISESRGGYEKLFF.

The V and J genes are TRBV5-5 and TRBJ1-4; possible D gene TRBD1, 6 bases. The CDR3 has 16 residues. V shed 0 bases and J shed 6 bases, with 15 bases lying between them. Per the germline V gene, CDR1 is SGHKS and CDR2 is YYEKEE (reference sequence). CDR3 sequence (DNA): TGTGCCAGCAGCTTGGGGGACACCCTTGGAGATGAAAAACTGTTTTTT. This encodes CASSLGDTLGDEKLFF.

The chain couples TRBV28 to TRBJ1-2, with 7 bases aligning to TRBD1. The CDR3 is 13 residues long. V gave up 6 bases and J gave up 5 bases; unmatched junction bases: 6. The germline V gene encodes CDR1 MDHEN and CDR2 SYDVKM. In DNA, the CDR3 is TGTGCCAGCAGAAAGACAGGGCATTATGGCTACACCTTC. It codes for CASRKTGHYGYTF.

This clone was counted between two and nine times. The chain uses TRBV29-1 and TRBJ1-2; 7 nucleotides match TRBD1. CDR3 length equals 13 residues. With 7 bases clipped from V and 6 bases from J, the junction kept 11 bases outside the gene matches. Germline V gene data show CDR1 as SQVTM and CDR2 as ANQGSEA. CDR3 in amino acids: CSAVTGNVDGYTF. The CDR3, as DNA: TGCAGCGCCGTGACAGGGAATGTTGATGGCTACACCTTC.

V and J are TRBV5-6 and TRBJ2-1, with D possibly being TRBD2 (6 bases). The CDR3 is 15 amino acids. From germline, CDR1 is SGHDT and CDR2 YYEEEE. Trimming stripped 1 base from V and 2 bases from J, with 10 bases between. The CDR3 nucleotides are TGTGCCAGCAGCTTGTTGGCGGGAACCTACAATGAGCAGTTCTTC. Residues: CASSLLAGTYNEQFF.

This chain uses TRBV5-8 with TRBJ1-5; 7 positions agree with TRBD1. The CDR3 consists of 15 residues. The V gene end was trimmed by 0 bases and the J gene end by 6 bases; junction bases not matched to a gene: 6. Looked up from germline, CDR1 is SGHTS and CDR2 is YDEGEE. The CDR3 DNA is TGTGCCAGCAGCTTGGGACAGGGCTGGGGTCAGCCCCAGCATTTT. Translating gives CASSLGQGWGQPQHF.

The chain carries TRBV4-2 and TRBJ1-2; weak D call: TRBD1 (5 bases). V was pared by 1 base and J by 8 bases, with 23 bases between. The V gene's germline CDR1 is LGHNA and CDR2 YNFKEQ. This CDR3 has 17 residues. CDR3 sequence (DNA): TGTGCCAGCAGCCAAGGTGGGGGAGGCAGTACCCTAGCGGGCTACACCTTC. As protein: CASSQGGGGSTLAGYTF.

V is TRBV19 and J is TRBJ1-4; D is perhaps TRBD1 (5 bases). The germline V and J ends were trimmed by 3 bases and 7 bases, with 15 bases remaining between them. Germline V gene lookup returns CDR1 LNHDA and CDR2 SQIVND (reference sequence). The CDR3 is 15 residues long. In DNA form, the CDR3 reads TGTGCCAGTAGTATGAGGGGACGTTCAGGTGAAAAACTGTTTTTT. Its protein is CASSMRGRSGEKLFF. Combining the CDR3 with reference TRBV19 and TRBJ1-4 gives the whole variable domain DGGITQSPKYLFRKEGQNVTLSCEQNLNHDAMYWYRQDPGQGLRLIYYSQIVNDFQKGDIAEGYSVSREKKESFPLTVTSAQKNPTAFYLCASSMRGRSGEKLFFGSGTQLSVL.